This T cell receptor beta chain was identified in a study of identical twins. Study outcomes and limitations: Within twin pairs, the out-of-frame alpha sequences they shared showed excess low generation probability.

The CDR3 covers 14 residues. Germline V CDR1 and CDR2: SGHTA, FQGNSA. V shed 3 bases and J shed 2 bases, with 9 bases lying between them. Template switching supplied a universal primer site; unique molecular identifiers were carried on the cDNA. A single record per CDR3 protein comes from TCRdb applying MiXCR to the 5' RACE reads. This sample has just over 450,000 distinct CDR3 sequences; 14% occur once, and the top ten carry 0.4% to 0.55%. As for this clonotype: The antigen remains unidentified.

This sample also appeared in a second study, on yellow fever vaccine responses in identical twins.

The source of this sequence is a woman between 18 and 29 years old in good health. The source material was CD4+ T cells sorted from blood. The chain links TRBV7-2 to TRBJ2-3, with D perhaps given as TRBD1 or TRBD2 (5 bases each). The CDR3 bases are TGTGCCAGCAGCTTGGGGGTAACCACAGATACGCAGTATTTT. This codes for CASSLGVTTDTQYF.